Below, 3 T cell receptor beta chains from the same sample are listed, as sequenced in a study of response to subunit inactivated influenza vaccine. TCRdb reprocessed the RT-PCR reads via MiXCR and lists one record per CDR3 protein. The table lists roughly 620,000 distinct CDR3 sequences, about 11% of them singletons, with approximately 10% in the top ten. The sample was also reused in another study, on T cells expressing NK-cell markers. That paper notes: 5'RACE template switching with UMIs produced the TCR beta cDNA.

Sequenced material: PBMCs from blood, taken on the day of vaccination. Source of these receptors: a man aged 50-59 years who received an inactivated influenza vaccine.

The chain joins TRBV7-3 to TRBJ2-7; D is unresolved. The CDR3 contains 16 residues. Germline V gene sequence: CDR1 SGHTA, CDR2 FQGTGA. V shed 7 bases and J shed 0 bases, with 19 bases lying between them. CDR3 bases: TGTGCCAGCACCACCCAACCGGCTAGTAGCTCCTACGAGCAGTACTTC. Translating gives CASTTQPASSSYEQYF. Full variable domain (outside the CDR3, taken from reference TRBV7-3 and TRBJ2-7): GAGVSQTPSNKVTEKGKYVELRCDPISGHTALYWYRQSLGQGPEFLIYFQGTGAADDSGLPNDRFFAVRPEGSVSTLKIQRTERGDSAVYLCASTTQPASSSYEQYFGPGTRLTVT.

At least ten counts were recorded for this clonotype. The CDR3 is CASCLDSGCYEQYF. CDR3 bases: TGTGCCAGCTGCCTAGATTCGGGGTGCTACGAGCAGTACTTC. The chain carries TRBV6-1 and TRBJ2-7; D might be TRBD2 (5 bases). Trimming removed 8 bases at V and 3 bases at J, with 17 bases between. The CDR3 spans 14 residues. The germline gives CDR1 MNHNS, CDR2 SASEGT.

This clonotype was recorded many times. J is TRBJ2-5 and V is TRBV12-3 or TRBV12-4; D gene unclear. The ends were cut back, 2 bases at V and 2 bases at J, with 12 bases in the middle. This CDR3 spans 15 amino acids. The DNA of the CDR3 is TGTGCCAGCAGTTTACTTTCGGGCCGGCAAGAGACCCAGTACTTC. Its translation is CASSLLSGRQETQYF.